A single sample gave rise to the 9 T cell receptor beta chains below, sequenced in a study of PD-1 blockade in classical Hodgkin lymphoma. Each patient experienced a relapse that followed autologous stem cell transplantation, and brentuximab vedotin exposure varied. Generated by immunoSEQ multiplex PCR, the TCRdb table keeps only in-frame clones and is missing some. The sample contains approximately 41,000 clones, around four fifths of which appear only once. The sequencing used peripheral blood mononuclear cells (PBMCs), collected at baseline. The receptors were gathered from a human donor with classical Hodgkin lymphoma.

The chain employs TRBV7-8 and TRBJ1-2; 8 bases fit TRBD1. This CDR3 region has 13 residues. Germline V gene sequence: CDR1 SGHVS, CDR2 FQNEAQ. V was pared by 5 bases and J by 3 bases, with 2 bases of the junction left unmatched. The CDR3 DNA follows: TGTGCCAGCAGCCCGGACAGGGACTATGGCTACACCTTC. Translating it yields CASSPDRDYGYTF.

This clone was found a few times. The chain has TRBV7-2 and TRBJ1-6, with 7 positions matching TRBD1. Germline V gene lookup returns CDR1 SGHTA and CDR2 FQGNSA. The J segment lost 3 bases and the V segment lost 4 bases, leaving 3 bases of the junction unmatched. This CDR3 is 15 amino acids long. CDR3 DNA sequence: TGTGCCAGCAGCTCTTGGGACAGCTATAATTCACCCCTCCACTTT. As protein: CASSSWDSYNSPLHF.

The V and J genes are TRBV19 and TRBJ2-3; 8 bases match TRBD2. The CDR3 runs to 15 residues. Germline assignment: CDR1 LNHDA and CDR2 SQIVND (reference sequence). Trimming at V came to 7 bases and at J to 1 base, leaving 7 bases not matched to a gene. CDR3 coding DNA: TGTGCCAGTACTACAGGACTAGCTGGCACAGATACGCAGTATTTT. Its protein is CASTTGLAGTDTQYF.

Of note for this clone: Other DNA sequences in this sample translate to the same CDR3. V and J are TRBV7-2 and TRBJ2-1; a weak D match, TRBD1 (5 bases). The CDR3 sequence is 15 residues long. CDR1 SGHTA and CDR2 FQGNSA come from the germline V gene. The V gene lost 5 bases and the J gene lost 0 bases, with 11 bases spanning the gap. This CDR3 is CASSLRQSSYNEQFF. The CDR3 DNA reads as TGTGCCAGCAGCCTCCGACAGAGCTCCTACAATGAGCAGTTCTTC. The full variable domain, in which reference TRBV7-2 and TRBJ2-1 provide the parts outside the CDR3, is GAGVSQSPSNKVTEKGKDVELRCDPISGHTALYWYRQSLGQGLEFLIYFQGNSAPDKSGLPSDRFSAERTGGSVSTLTIQRTQQEDSAVYLCASSLRQSSYNEQFFGPGTRLTVL.

The chain is built from TRBV6-5 and TRBJ1-2, with TRBD1 matching over 7 bases. The trim removed 2 bases at V and 4 bases at J, leaving 7 bases unmatched. The germline V gene has CDR1 MNHEY and CDR2 SVGAGI. The CDR3 consists of 15 residues. CDR3: CASSYEAGQTYGYTF. In DNA, the CDR3 is TGTGCCAGCAGTTACGAGGCGGGACAGACCTATGGCTACACCTTC.

The V call is TRBV7-2, the J call TRBJ2-3; the match to TRBD2 covers 8 bases. This CDR3 is 15 amino acids long. Losses at the gene ends were 3 bases for V and 6 bases for J; bases not matched to a gene: 8. Germline V lookup: CDR1 SGHTA, CDR2 FQGNSA. CDR3 in DNA: TGTGCCAGCAGCTTTTGGCGGGGGGTAGGGGATACGCAGTATTTT. Amino acids: CASSFWRGVGDTQYF.

The chain links TRBV4-3 to TRBJ2-7; a possible D gene is TRBD2 (5 bases). Per germline, CDR1 LGHNA and CDR2 YSLEER. CDR3 size: 14 residues. Trimming stripped 4 bases from V and 2 bases from J, with 12 bases between. CDR3 nucleotide sequence: TGCGCCAGCAGCCCTCTGGCGGAGGCCTACGAGCAGTACTTC. Translation gives CASSPLAEAYEQYF.

This chain connects TRBV9 to TRBJ2-1, with TRBD2 matching 8 bases. The germline V gene encodes CDR1 SGDLS and CDR2 YYNGEE. CDR3 length: 13 amino acids. V was pared by 5 bases and J by 9 bases, with 7 bases of the junction left unmatched. The CDR3 DNA reads as TGTGCCAGCAGTGAGGTCGGGGGGGGTGAGCAGTTCTTC. This encodes CASSEVGGGEQFF.

V usage is TRBV2 and J usage is TRBJ2-3; TRBD1 might be the D (6 bases). The CDR3 has 15 amino acids. The germline CDR1 and CDR2 sequences are SNHLY and FYNNEI. Trimming stripped 4 bases from V and 2 bases from J, with 13 bases between. CDR3 region: CASSGTGSHTDTQYF. In DNA form, the CDR3 reads TGTGCCAGCAGTGGAACAGGGAGTCACACAGATACGCAGTATTTT.